The T cell receptor (beta chain) described here comes from a study of shared clonotypes between healthy human individuals. Study-level points and caveats: The four-donor shared clonotypes exceeded non-shared clonotypes in generation probability, with non-shared ones scoring lower.

As for this clone: Its target is not known.

Germline lookup yields CDR1 SNHLY and CDR2 FYNNEI. This CDR3 spans 13 amino acids. V lost 3 bases and J 3 bases, leaving 9 bases between the germline ends. All of the donors resided in Nashville, Tennessee, and each was a Caucasian adult. The authors loaded 200 ng DNA, about 30,000 T cell genomes, into sorted-subset replicate PCRs. Some clones are missing from TCRdb's copy, which holds only in-frame ones; the method was immunoSEQ multiplex PCR. The data hold 1 million to 1.2 million clones, with 60% to 85% observed a single time. Source material: memory CD4+ T cells from PBMCs. The subset here: CD45RA-negative fraction. The chain uses TRBV2 and TRBJ2-7; D remains ambiguous. This clonotype was sampled from a man aged 18 to 35 in good health. Some clones in this sample may be carry-over from other donors' samples. As DNA, the CDR3 is TGTGCCAGCAGTGATCAGTTGCACTACGAGCAGTACTTC. Translating gives CASSDQLHYEQYF.